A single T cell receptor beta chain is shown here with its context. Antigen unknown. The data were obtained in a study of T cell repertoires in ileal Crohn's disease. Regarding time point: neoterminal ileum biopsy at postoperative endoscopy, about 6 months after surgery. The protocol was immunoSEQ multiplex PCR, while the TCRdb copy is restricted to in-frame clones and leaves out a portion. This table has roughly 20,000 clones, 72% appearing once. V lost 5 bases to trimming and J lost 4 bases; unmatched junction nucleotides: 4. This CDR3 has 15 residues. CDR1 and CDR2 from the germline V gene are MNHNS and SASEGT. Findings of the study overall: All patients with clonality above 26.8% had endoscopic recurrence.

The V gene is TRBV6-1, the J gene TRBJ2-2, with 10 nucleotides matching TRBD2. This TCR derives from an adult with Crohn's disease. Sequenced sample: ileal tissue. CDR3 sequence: CASSFSGGATGELFF. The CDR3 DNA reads TGTGCCAGCAGTTTCAGCGGGGGGGCCACCGGGGAGCTGTTTTTT.